This is a list of T cell receptor beta chains from one sample in a study of blood T cell repertoires in COVID-19. Here immunoSEQ multiplex PCR was the method, and the copy in TCRdb shows in-frame clones only, minus some. The sample consists of some 31,000 clones, roughly 87% of them appearing once. Sequencing input: peripheral blood. All receptors derive from a woman aged 55-69 years with active COVID-19. Each CDR3 is given with its conserved first and last residue. The order of the fields is J gene, clone size, D gene, V gene, CDR3 protein, CDR3 DNA. The D gene is left open where the match is weak. Expanded clones get a size class; other rows say once, few or many, or leave the size out.

TRBJ1-1 NA NA TRBV7-9 CASTKPSGYSAAFF TGTGCCAGCACCAAACCCTCAGGGTACTCTGCAGCTTTCTTT
TRBJ2-1 NA TRBD1 TRBV11-2 CASSRDRGYSEQFF TGTGCCAGCAGCCGGGACAGGGGGTACAGTGAGCAGTTCTTC
TRBJ1-4 NA NA TRBV28 CASRDATNEKLFF TGTGCCAGCCGGGATGCAACTAATGAAAAACTGTTTTTT
TRBJ1-4 few NA TRBV4-1 CASSQPRTENEKLFF TGCGCCAGCAGCCAACCAAGGACAGAGAATGAAAAACTGTTTTTT
TRBJ2-7 NA TRBD1 TRBV5-1 CASSLRGQGALEQYF TGCGCCAGCAGCTTGAGGGGACAGGGGGCGCTTGAGCAGTACTTC
TRBJ2-3 NA TRBD2 TRBV7-2 CASSLAGSSGGAADTQYF TGTGCCAGCAGCTTAGCCGGATCTAGCGGGGGGGCTGCAGATACGCAGTATTTT
TRBJ2-4 once TRBD2 TRBV9 CASSVEAGVAKNIQYF TGTGCCAGCAGCGTAGAAGCGGGGGTAGCCAAAAACATTCAGTACTTC
TRBJ2-3 NA TRBD2 TRBV24-1 CATSDSGGYTDTQYF TGTGCCACCAGTGATAGCGGGGGATACACAGATACGCAGTATTTT
TRBJ2-3 NA TRBD1 TRBV18 CASSLTGPTDTQYF TGTGCCAGCTCACTGACAGGGCCCACAGATACGCAGTATTTT
TRBJ1-4 NA NA TRBV7-8 CASSSSWGKANEKLFF TGTGCCAGCAGCTCTTCGTGGGGCAAGGCTAATGAAAAACTGTTTTTT